Detailed here is one T cell receptor (beta chain). The antigen remains undetermined. This sample was taken from a study of T cells after yellow fever vaccination. The V gene's germline CDR1 is DFQATT and CDR2 SNEGSKA (reference sequence). V lost 4 bases to trimming and J lost 1 base; unmatched junction nucleotides: 11. The CDR3 has 17 residues. Study-wide points: Clonotypes found in both CD4 and CD8 compartments made up a small share.

A 5'RACE template-switching step, the method used to make TCR cDNA, added a universal primer site and UMIs. TCRdb fed the 5' RACE reads into MiXCR, producing one record per CDR3 protein. The sample holds hundreds of thousands of distinct CDR3 sequences; 8.5% to 9% are singletons and the top ten take 18%. Sequencing was performed on PBMCs, taken on the day of the first yellow fever vaccination. The chain joins TRBV20-1 to TRBJ2-2, with 8 bases identical to TRBD1. The sequence was collected from a man aged 18 to 35 who received the YFV17D yellow fever vaccine. CDR3 sequence (DNA): TGCAGTGCTACAGGCCCCAGGGGGCAAGGGAACACCGGGGAGCTGTTTTTT. It codes for CSATGPRGQGNTGELFF.